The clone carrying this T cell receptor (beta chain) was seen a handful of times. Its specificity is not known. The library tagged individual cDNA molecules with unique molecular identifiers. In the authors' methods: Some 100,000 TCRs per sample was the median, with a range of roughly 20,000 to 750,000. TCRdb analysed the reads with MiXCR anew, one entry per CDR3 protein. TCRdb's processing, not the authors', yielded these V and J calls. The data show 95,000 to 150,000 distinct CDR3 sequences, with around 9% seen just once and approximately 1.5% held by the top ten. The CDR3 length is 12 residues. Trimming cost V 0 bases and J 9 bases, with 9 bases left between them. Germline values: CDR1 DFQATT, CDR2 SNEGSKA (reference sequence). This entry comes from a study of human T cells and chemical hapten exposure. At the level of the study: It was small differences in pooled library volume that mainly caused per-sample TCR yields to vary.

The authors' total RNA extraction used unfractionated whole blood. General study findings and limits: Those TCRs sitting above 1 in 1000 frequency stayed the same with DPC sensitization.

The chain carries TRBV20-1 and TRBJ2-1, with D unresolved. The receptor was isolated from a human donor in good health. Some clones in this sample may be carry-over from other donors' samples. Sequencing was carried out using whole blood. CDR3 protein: CSAREEYVEQFF. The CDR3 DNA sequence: TGCAGTGCTAGAGAGGAGTATGTTGAGCAGTTCTTC.